This T cell receptor beta chain was identified during a study of glioma-infiltrating T cells. This clonotype has a count of ten or more. The CDR3 is 14 amino acids. CDR1 is MNHEY and CDR2 is SVGAGI in the germline V gene. V lost 1 base and J lost 9, with 13 bases in between. Amplification of TCR alpha and beta CDR3 regions from RNA used iRepertoire nested multiplex PCR. TCRdb called the multiplex PCR reads again in MiXCR, with one record for every CDR3 protein. The table shows 90,000 to 110,000 distinct CDR3 sequences, with around a quarter occurring only once. This TCR derives from a human donor with low-grade glioma or glioblastoma, undergoing nonglioma brain surgery, or in good health (not recorded which). Sequences were obtained from glioma tissue, nonneoplastic brain tissue, or PBMCs (not recorded which). The genes are TRBV6-5 and TRBJ2-1; tentative D call: TRBD2 (5 bases). This CDR3 reads CASSYLRGSLEQFF. CDR3 DNA sequence: TGTGCCAGCAGTTACTTAAGAGGGAGTCTTGAGCAGTTCTTC.